The 25 T cell receptor beta chains below all came from one sample that was sequenced in a study of T cell changes during pregnancy in multiple sclerosis. Sequencing was performed with immunoSEQ multiplex PCR; in TCRdb, only in-frame clones are kept and a portion is missing. The sample holds about 75,000 clones, more than 70% seen once. This specimen was peripheral blood, taken in the first trimester of pregnancy. These receptors came from a female donor in good health, enrolled as a control in a pregnancy study.

This clone was seen a single time. The chain employs TRBV9 and TRBJ1-3; 12 nucleotides align to TRBD1. V was clipped by 4 bases and J by 6 bases; unmatched bases: 11. CDR3 size: 17 residues. Germline assignment: CDR1 SGDLS and CDR2 YYNGEE. The CDR3 spells CASSTSGTGGLENTIYF. In DNA, the CDR3 is TGTGCCAGCAGCACTTCCGGGACAGGGGGCCTTGAAAACACCATATATTTT.

The chain uses TRBV19 and TRBJ1-4, with 8 bases that match TRBD1. Germline values: CDR1 LNHDA, CDR2 SQIVND (reference sequence). The CDR3 has 16 amino acids. The trim removed 5 bases at V and 2 bases at J, leaving 7 bases unmatched. The CDR3 nucleotides read TGTGCCAGTAGTCCCAGGACAGGGAACACTAATGAAAAACTGTTTTTT. Translating it yields CASSPRTGNTNEKLFF.

This clone was picked up a small number of times. J is TRBJ1-6 and V is TRBV4-3; 8 positions match TRBD1. This CDR3 comprises 16 residues. Germline CDR1 LGHNA, CDR2 YSLEER. Trimming took 0 bases from V and 7 from J; bases not matched to a gene: 5. CDR3 bases: TGCGCCAGCAGCCAAGATGTTCAGGGGGCCAATTCACCCCTCCACTTT. The encoded protein is CASSQDVQGANSPLHF.

Worth noting for this clone: Additional DNA sequences in this sample encode the identical CDR3. CDR3 loop: CASSPGGSSYNEQFF. In nucleotides, the CDR3 is TGCGCCAGCAGCCCGGGGGGGAGCTCCTACAATGAGCAGTTCTTC. The chain is built from TRBV5-1 and TRBJ2-1; 8 bases are shared with TRBD2. The germline V gene has CDR1 SGHRS and CDR2 YFSETQ. Trimming took 4 bases from V and 0 from J; bases not matched to a gene: 3. This CDR3 contains 15 residues.

This CDR3 is CASGLVLGREEADTIYF. The CDR3 bases are TGTGCTAGTGGTTTGGTCTTGGGCAGGGAAGAGGCGGACACCATATATTTT. The chain combines TRBV12-5 with TRBJ1-3; the D gene is possibly TRBD1 (5 bases). The germline gives CDR1 LGHNT, CDR2 FRNRAP. V was cut by 0 bases and J by 8 bases, with 20 bases left in between. The CDR3 covers 17 residues.

This clone was counted a single time. J is TRBJ2-1 and V is TRBV7-9, with D perhaps matching TRBD1 (6 bases). The CDR3 has 18 residues. Germline V gene data show CDR1 as SEHNR and CDR2 as FQNEAQ (reference sequence). V lost 4 bases and J 0 bases, leaving 19 bases between the germline ends. CDR3 sequence reads: CASSSGQRAISSYNEQFF. The CDR3 DNA reads TGTGCCAGCAGCTCCGGACAGAGAGCCATCAGCTCCTACAATGAGCAGTTCTTC.

The chain couples TRBV7-2 to TRBJ2-3; D ambiguous. From germline, CDR1 is SGHTA and CDR2 FQGNSA. The V end lost 7 bases, the J end lost 2 bases, and 7 bases lay between the germline ends. The CDR3 is 12 amino acids. The CDR3 loop is CASNRDTDTQYF. The DNA for the CDR3 is TGTGCCAGCAATAGAGACACAGATACGCAGTATTTT.

The chain carries TRBV27 and TRBJ2-1; D is unclear. This CDR3 has 11 amino acids. From germline, CDR1 is MNHEY and CDR2 SMNVEV (reference sequence). Trimming shortened V by 2 bases and J by 10 bases, and 6 bases separated the two germline ends. The DNA of the CDR3 is TGTGCCAGCAGTTTAGGAGTGGAGCAGTTCTTC. Its translation: CASSLGVEQFF.

In DNA, the CDR3 is TGTGCCAGCAGTTTAGGGGGGGCCGCTTTCTTT. This encodes CASSLGGAAFF. The gene calls are TRBV6-6 and TRBJ1-1, with D perhaps matching TRBD1 (6 bases). V lost 4 bases and J 11 bases, leaving 11 bases between the germline ends. The length of the CDR3 is 11 residues. Germline V gene data show CDR1 as MNHNY and CDR2 as SVGAGI (reference sequence).

This CDR3 is CASSQDWAGTGGEAFF. The DNA of the CDR3 is TGTGCCAGCAGCCAAGATTGGGCGGGGACAGGGGGCGAAGCTTTCTTT. The chain couples TRBV14 to TRBJ1-1, with 12 nucleotides matching TRBD1. The junction had 7 bases not matched to a gene; V was cut back by 0 bases and J by 8 bases. CDR1 and CDR2 (germline): SGHDN, FVKESK. This CDR3 is built from 16 residues. The full variable domain, completed using reference TRBV14 and TRBJ1-1, is EAGVTQFPSHSVIEKGQTVTLRCDPISGHDNLYWYRRVMGKEIKFLLHFVKESKQDESGMPNNRFLAERTGGTYSTLKVQPAELEDSGVYFCASSQDWAGTGGEAFFGQGTRLTVV.

The rearrangement joins TRBV19 to TRBJ1-2; 8 bases align to TRBD1. Germline loops: CDR1 LNHDA, CDR2 SQIVND (reference sequence). The CDR3 totals 12 residues. V shed 4 bases and J 7 bases; nucleotides not matched to a gene: 2. This CDR3 reads CASSTGGSGYTF. The CDR3 DNA follows: TGTGCCAGTAGTACAGGGGGCTCTGGCTACACCTTC. Full variable domain (rest looked up from reference TRBV19 and TRBJ1-2): DGGITQSPKYLFRKEGQNVTLSCEQNLNHDAMYWYRQDPGQGLRLIYYSQIVNDFQKGDIAEGYSVSREKKESFPLTVTSAQKNPTAFYLCASSTGGSGYTFGSGTRLTVV.

This rearrangement joins TRBV7-2 to TRBJ2-3; D gene uncertain. This CDR3 is built from 13 residues. CDR1 is SGHTA, CDR2 FQGNSA, per germline. V was pared by 6 bases and J by 5 bases, with 12 bases between. The CDR3 region is CASSKLIGDTQYF. DNA of the CDR3: TGTGCCAGCAGTAAGCTTATTGGAGATACGCAGTATTTT.

The chain couples TRBV19 to TRBJ1-4, with TRBD1 matching 9 bases. The CDR3 contains 16 residues. Per germline, CDR1 LNHDA and CDR2 SQIVND (reference sequence). V trimming: 4 bases; J trimming: 5 bases; junction bases outside the gene matches: 8. CDR3 protein: CASSKGTGQGNEKLFF. CDR3 in DNA: TGTGCCAGTAGTAAGGGGACTGGACAGGGGAATGAAAAACTGTTTTTT.

This CDR3 is CASSLSGSSYNEQFF. As DNA, the CDR3 is TGCGCCAGCAGCTTGAGCGGAAGCTCCTACAATGAGCAGTTCTTC. J is TRBJ2-1 and V is TRBV5-1, with D possibly being TRBD2 (5 bases). From germline, CDR1 is SGHRS and CDR2 YFSETQ. The CDR3 spans 15 residues. Trimming removed 1 base at V and 0 bases at J, with 8 bases between.

V is TRBV14 and J is TRBJ2-3; a weak D match, TRBD2 (6 bases). V was cut by 3 bases and J by 6 bases, with 10 bases left in between. The CDR3 is 13 residues long. Germline V gives CDR1 SGHDN, CDR2 FVKESK. Written as DNA, the CDR3 is TGTGCCAGCAGCCAGGGGGGATGGGATACGCAGTATTTT. It translates to CASSQGGWDTQYF. Together with reference TRBV14 and TRBJ2-3, the CDR3 gives the full variable domain: EAGVTQFPSHSVIEKGQTVTLRCDPISGHDNLYWYRRVMGKEIKFLLHFVKESKQDESGMPNNRFLAERTGGTYSTLKVQPAELEDSGVYFCASSQGGWDTQYFGPGTRLTVL.

The V gene is TRBV5-1, the J gene TRBJ2-1; 8 bases align to TRBD2. The V and J ends lost 2 bases and 9 bases, in that order; junction bases with no gene match: 13. The V gene's germline CDR1 is SGHRS and CDR2 YFSETQ. This CDR3 has 16 residues. The CDR3 reads CASSFILVAGTSEQFF. For the CDR3, the DNA is TGCGCCAGCAGCTTCATACTAGTCGCGGGGACTAGTGAGCAGTTCTTC.

The chain uses TRBV2 and TRBJ2-7; possible D gene TRBD1, 6 bases. The CDR3 is made up of 14 amino acids. From germline, CDR1 is SNHLY and CDR2 FYNNEI. V lost 7 bases and J 4 bases, leaving 17 bases between the germline ends. The CDR3, as DNA: TGTGCCAGCACCCTGAAGAGGGGGATGTACGAGCAGTACTTC. Encoded protein: CASTLKRGMYEQYF.

The chain is built from TRBV18 and TRBJ2-2, with D uncertain. The CDR3 spans 13 residues. Trimming removed 1 base from V and 8 bases from J, with 8 bases in between. CDR1 and CDR2 from the germline V gene are KGHSH and LQKENI. The chain's CDR3 is CASSPRLEGELFF. CDR3 nucleotides: TGTGCCAGCTCACCACGGCTGGAGGGGGAGCTGTTTTTT. The whole variable domain, remainder taken from reference TRBV18 and TRBJ2-2, is NAGVMQNPRHLVRRRGQEARLRCSPMKGHSHVYWYRQLPEEGLKFMVYLQKENIIDESGMPKERFSAEFPKEGPSILRIQQVVRGDSAAYFCASSPRLEGELFFGEGSRLTVL.

This clone was seen only a few times. The genes are TRBV4-2 and TRBJ2-7, with 14 positions matching TRBD2. This CDR3 comprises 18 residues. Germline CDR1 is LGHNA and CDR2 is YNFKEQ. The J segment lost 2 bases and the V segment lost 1 base, leaving 7 bases of the junction unmatched. The CDR3 loop is CASSQAGTSGGTPYEQYF. CDR3 in DNA: TGTGCCAGCAGCCAAGCCGGGACTAGCGGGGGAACCCCCTACGAGCAGTACTTC.

The count of this clone is one. The chain employs TRBV6-5 and TRBJ1-1, with TRBD1 identical over 8 bases. The CDR3 totals 15 residues. Germline values: CDR1 MNHEY, CDR2 SVGAGI. The junction had 11 bases not matched to a gene; V was cut back by 6 bases and J by 5 bases. In DNA form, the CDR3 reads TGTGCCAGCAGGTACACAGGGGGAAGGGGGACTGAAGCTTTCTTT. Translation: CASRYTGGRGTEAFF.

The chain recombines TRBV5-1 with TRBJ1-1; D not certain. V lost 2 bases to trimming and J lost 0 bases, with 5 bases between them. The CDR3 contains 13 residues. Germline CDR1 SGHRS, CDR2 YFSETQ. The CDR3 loop is CASSFQMNTEAFF. CDR3 bases: TGCGCCAGCAGCTTTCAAATGAACACTGAAGCTTTCTTT.

This sequence joins TRBV5-4 and TRBJ1-2; 7 bases agree with TRBD1. Germline V gene lookup returns CDR1 SGHNT and CDR2 YYREEE (reference sequence). J was trimmed by 2 bases and V by 0 bases; bases with no gene match: 4. The CDR3 has 15 residues. The DNA of the CDR3 is TGTGCCAGCAGCTTGGGACAGGGAGCGAACTATGGCTACACCTTC. Its translation is CASSLGQGANYGYTF.

The J gene is TRBJ2-2, the V gene TRBV4-2; tentatively, D is TRBD2 (5 bases). V was trimmed by 0 bases and J by 0 bases, leaving 8 bases between them. The CDR3 has 16 amino acids. CDR1 is LGHNA and CDR2 is YNFKEQ in the germline V gene. CDR3 sequence: CASSQEPGTNTGELFF. The CDR3 DNA reads as TGTGCCAGCAGCCAAGAGCCGGGGACGAACACCGGGGAGCTGTTTTTT.

A note on this clone: The identical CDR3 is also encoded by other nucleotide sequences in the sample. The chain employs TRBV5-1 and TRBJ2-3; TRBD1 matches 7 bases. From germline, CDR1 is SGHRS and CDR2 YFSETQ. V shed 0 bases and J 2 bases; nucleotides not matched to a gene: 3. The CDR3 is 15 amino acids. CDR3 amino acids: CASSLEGQHTDTQYF. The CDR3 region has the DNA TGCGCCAGCAGCTTGGAGGGACAGCACACAGATACGCAGTATTTT.

This chain connects TRBV9 to TRBJ2-7; D might be TRBD2 (6 bases). Germline-derived CDR1 and CDR2 are SGDLS and YYNGEE. This CDR3 comprises 12 residues. V was cut by 4 bases and J by 9 bases, with 14 bases left in between. CDR3 sequence reads: CASSPRPGLQYF. Written as DNA, the CDR3 is TGTGCCAGCAGCCCGCGCCCGGGACTGCAGTACTTC.